Sequencing of this T cell receptor beta chain was carried out in a study of cytomegalovirus exposure and HLA in healthy donors. Study as a whole: Early release data held some 79 million unique TCRs from HLA-typed donors.

Study observations and caveats: Excluded: some indistinguishable V segments such as TRBV6-2 and TRBV6-3. Many donors carried some public TCRs, although rarity characterized most TCR sequences.

PCR primers comprised 60 Vbeta and 13 Jbeta primers. Only in-frame clones appear in the TCRdb table, and some are missing; sequencing was by immunoSEQ multiplex PCR. Altogether about 89,000 clones are present, around 74% being singletons, with the ten largest covering roughly 9.1%. Trimming shortened V by 5 bases and J by 9 bases, and 14 bases separated the two germline ends. Germline CDR1 reads SGHAT; CDR2 reads FQNNGV. The CDR3 contains 14 residues. In regard to this clone: Its antigen is as yet unknown.

This TCR was sampled from a man aged 25-45 years in good health and CMV-seropositive. Sequencing was carried out using PBMCs. The chain recombines TRBV11-2 with TRBJ1-6, with a weak D call TRBD1 (6 bases). Here the CDR3 DNA reads TGTGCCAGCAGCCCCGGGGGGGGCGGTTCACCCCTCCACTTT. As protein: CASSPGGGGSPLHF.